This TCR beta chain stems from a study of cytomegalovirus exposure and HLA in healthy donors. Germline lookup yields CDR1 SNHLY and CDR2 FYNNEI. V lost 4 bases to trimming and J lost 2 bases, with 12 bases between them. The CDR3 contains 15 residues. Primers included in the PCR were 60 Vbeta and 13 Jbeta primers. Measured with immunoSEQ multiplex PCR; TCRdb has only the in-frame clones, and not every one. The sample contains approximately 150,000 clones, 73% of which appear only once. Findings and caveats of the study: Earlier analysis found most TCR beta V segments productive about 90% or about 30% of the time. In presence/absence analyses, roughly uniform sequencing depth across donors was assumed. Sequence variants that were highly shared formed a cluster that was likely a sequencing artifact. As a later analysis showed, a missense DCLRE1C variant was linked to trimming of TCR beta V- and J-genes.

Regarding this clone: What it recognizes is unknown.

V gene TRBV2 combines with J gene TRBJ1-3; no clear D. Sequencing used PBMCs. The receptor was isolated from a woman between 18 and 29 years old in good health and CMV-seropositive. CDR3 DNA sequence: TGTGCCAGCAGTGCGGCCGAGAGGACTGGAAACACCATATATTTT. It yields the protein CASSAAERTGNTIYF.